A selection of T cell receptor beta chains follows, all from one sample in a study of blood T cells in healthy people across ages. TCRdb processed the 5' RACE reads anew with MiXCR; each CDR3 protein has one entry. The data show under 2,000,000 distinct CDR3 sequences, with 49% seen just once and less than 2.5% held by the top ten. Sequencing was carried out using blood. The receptors here all came from a woman in her forties in good health. CDR3s include the opening cysteine and the closing phenylalanine or tryptophan. Each record gives: V gene, J gene, clone size, D gene, CDR3 DNA, CDR3 protein. The D gene is left open where the match is weak. Not all rows give a size; the values are once, few, many and, for expanded clones, a class.

>TRBV5-1|TRBJ1-4|.|TRBD1
TGCGCCAGCAGGGAACAGGGGGCTCCTAATGAAAAACTGTTTTTT
CASREQGAPNEKLFF
>TRBV28|TRBJ2-3|.|.
TGTGCCAGCCATTCGGGGGGCGGTCCGACAGATACGCAGTATTTT
CASHSGGGPTDTQYF
>TRBV10-3|TRBJ1-5|.|.
TGTGCCATCAGTGAGGGGGCAGGGCGGGAGCCCCAGCATTTT
CAISEGAGREPQHF
>TRBV11-2|TRBJ2-5|.|.
TGTGCCAGCAGCTTAGTCCCCACCGGGGTCCGTCACAATGAGCAGTACTTC
CASSLVPTGVRHNEQYF
>TRBV12-5|TRBJ2-7|.|.
TGTGCTAGTGGTTTGGTACTCGCCGGCAGTTCCGAGCAGTACTTC
CASGLVLAGSSEQYF
>TRBV6-5|TRBJ2-5|.|.
TGTGCCAGCAGTGGTTCGACTAGGCCCCAAGAGACCCAGTACTTC
CASSGSTRPQETQYF
>TRBV2|TRBJ2-5|.|.
TGTGCCAGCAGATACAGGGGGGGATCGGAGACCCAGTACTTC
CASRYRGGSETQYF
>TRBV29-1|TRBJ2-7|few|TRBD2
TGCAGCGTTGCGGGACTAGCGGGAATCGTAATTTCCTCCTACGAGCAGTACTTC
CSVAGLAGIVISSYEQYF
>TRBV4-3|TRBJ2-3|.|.
TGCGCCAGCAGCCAGGGTGCGTCCCCAGATACGCAGTATTTT
CASSQGASPDTQYF
>TRBV7-3|TRBJ2-5|few|.
TGTGCCAGCAGAAAAAATGGGTTGGGGGAGACCCAGTACTTC
CASRKNGLGETQYF
>TRBV7-6|TRBJ1-1|.|.
TGTGCCAGCAGCTTAGGTGGAGCAGTGAACACTGAAGCTTTCTTT
CASSLGGAVNTEAFF
>TRBV27|TRBJ1-2|.|TRBD1
TGTGCCAGCAGAACAGGGGGATCCTACCCCTACTATGGCTACACCTTC
CASRTGGSYPYYGYTF
>TRBV5-5|TRBJ2-7|few|.
TGTGCCAGCAGCCCCCCCCAGGCCACATACGAGCAGTACTTC
CASSPPQATYEQYF
>TRBV20-1|TRBJ2-5|.|TRBD2
TGCAGTGCTCCTACAGGGACGGGAGGGGAGACCCAGTACTTC
CSAPTGTGGETQYF
>TRBV27|TRBJ2-5|few|.
TGTGCCAGCAGTCTTTCCCTTGGGTTCCCCGGAATGGGGGAGCAGTACTTC
CASSLSLGFPGMGEQYF
>TRBV12-3/TRBV12-4|TRBJ2-3|.|.
TGTGCCAGCAGTTTTTCCAGGGAGGTAGATACGCAGTATTTT
CASSFSREVDTQYF
>TRBV7-7|TRBJ1-4|.|.
TGTGCTAGCAGCCCAGGGGAGGAGGGGAATGAAAAACTGTTTTTT
CASSPGEEGNEKLFF
>TRBV5-1|TRBJ1-5|few|.
TGCGCCAGCAGCTCCGGGGCCCTCAATCAGCCCCAGCATTTT
CASSSGALNQPQHF
>TRBV4-3|TRBJ1-1|.|.
TGCGCCAGCAGCCAAGAATCTAGGGGGTTCGGGACTGTGAACACTGAAGCTTTCTTT
CASSQESRGFGTVNTEAFF
>TRBV7-8|TRBJ2-5|few|TRBD2
TGTGCCAGCAGCCACCGGACTAGCGGGGAGACCCAGTACTTC
CASSHRTSGETQYF
>TRBV12-3/TRBV12-4|TRBJ1-2|.|.
TGTGCCAGCACCGGGGGATCTTACTATGGCTACACCTTC
CASTGGSYYGYTF
>TRBV29-1|TRBJ1-2|.|TRBD1
TGCAGCGTTGGGGGGGGGACAGCGGCCACTAACTATGGCTACACCTTC
CSVGGGTAATNYGYTF
>TRBV12-3/TRBV12-4|TRBJ1-4|.|.
TGTGCCAGCAGTGGTGGCAGCGCTAATGAAAAACTGTTTTTT
CASSGGSANEKLFF
>TRBV28|TRBJ2-7|.|.
TGTGCCAGCAGTTTAGTGGGGGGCTACTACAATGAGCAGTACTTC
CASSLVGGYYNEQYF
>TRBV29-1|TRBJ1-2|.|TRBD1
TGCAGCGTTGAGCAAAGGGGGCGACGAGATGGCTACACCTTC
CSVEQRGRRDGYTF
>TRBV20-1|TRBJ1-2|.|.
TGCAGTGCCCCCGGGGGGGTCTATGGCTACACCTTC
CSAPGGVYGYTF
>TRBV6-4|TRBJ1-1|.|TRBD1
TGTGCCAGCAGTAGACAGGGGATTGGGAACACTGAAGCTTTCTTT
CASSRQGIGNTEAFF
>TRBV5-6|TRBJ1-1|.|TRBD1
TGTGCCAGCAGCTCGCCGACAGGGGGGAACACTGAAGCTTTCTTT
CASSSPTGGNTEAFF
>TRBV7-2|TRBJ2-5|.|TRBD1
TGTGCCAGCAGCGGGCGAACAGGGGGGACCTCCGAGACCCAGTACTTC
CASSGRTGGTSETQYF
>TRBV5-5|TRBJ1-2|.|.
TGTGCCAGCAGCTTGGCACGAGGGTCGGACTATGGCTACACCTTC
CASSLARGSDYGYTF
>TRBV7-8|TRBJ2-3|.|.
TGTGCCAGCAGCTTATACCCGGGGGTTAGCACAGATACGCAGTATTTT
CASSLYPGVSTDTQYF
>TRBV28|TRBJ2-5|few|.
TGTGCCAGCAGCAACTCCGTTGGGCCCCCGCGAGAGACCCAGTACTTC
CASSNSVGPPRETQYF
>TRBV11-2|TRBJ1-6|.|.
TGTGCCAGCAGCCGCTCGGTTGGATCACCCCTCCACTTT
CASSRSVGSPLHF
>TRBV6-5|TRBJ1-6|.|.
TGTGCCAGCAGTTACTCGATTGGGGGCAGCTCCTATAATTCACCCCTCCACTTT
CASSYSIGGSSYNSPLHF
>TRBV5-1|TRBJ2-7|.|.
TGCGCCAGCAGCTTGGCACCAGAGGTCACGTACGAGCAGTACTTC
CASSLAPEVTYEQYF
>TRBV11-2|TRBJ2-3|.|.
TGTGCCAGCAGCTCGATTCTCACGACAGACCCCTTCGGTAATACGCAGTATTTT
CASSSILTTDPFGNTQYF
>TRBV6-5|TRBJ1-2|few|.
TGTGCCAGCAGTTACGACGGGTTATATGGCTACACCTTC
CASSYDGLYGYTF
>TRBV21-1|TRBJ2-5|few|.
TGTGCCAGCAGCAAAACAGAGGGACAGGGCTACTGGGGGACCCAGTACTTC
CASSKTEGQGYWGTQYF
>TRBV7-2|TRBJ2-7|.|TRBD2
TGTGCCAGCAGCCTTGCGCGGGGGGGCCCCCACGAGCAGTACTTC
CASSLARGGPHEQYF
>TRBV12-3/TRBV12-4|TRBJ2-1|.|.
TGTGCCAGCAGTTTAGCACCGGGGGGCCACTACAATGAGCAGTTCTTC
CASSLAPGGHYNEQFF
>TRBV7-2|TRBJ1-5|.|.
TGTGCCAGCAGCCTCTTAGCTCTTGAGCTTAGCAATCAGCCCCAGCATTTT
CASSLLALELSNQPQHF
>TRBV6-5|TRBJ2-3|few|TRBD2
TGTGCCAGCAGTTCGACTAGGACTAGCGGGGGGGCGATTCGGGGCACAGATACGCAGTATTTT
CASSSTRTSGGAIRGTDTQYF
>TRBV11-2|TRBJ2-3|.|.
TGTGCCAGCAGCTTAGAGACCGGCAGGGGACGCACAGATACGCAGTATTTT
CASSLETGRGRTDTQYF
>TRBV3-1|TRBJ2-7|.|TRBD2
TGTGCCAGCAGCCAAGTTCCATTACGACGGGGGGACGAGCAGTACTTC
CASSQVPLRRGDEQYF
>TRBV7-2|TRBJ2-1|few|TRBD2
TGTGCCAGCAGCTTAGCCGGGACTAGCGGGGGGCCTGAGCAGTTCTTC
CASSLAGTSGGPEQFF
>TRBV5-1|TRBJ2-7|few|.
TGCGCCAGCAGCCCCTTTGGGGGCCTTAGCTCCTACGAGCAGTACTTC
CASSPFGGLSSYEQYF
>TRBV7-7|TRBJ2-5|.|TRBD2
TGTGCTAGCAGCGTTACGGGGGGAAAGGAGACCCAGTACTTC
CASSVTGGKETQYF
>TRBV13|TRBJ2-7|few|TRBD1
TGTGCCAGCAGCTTGCCCTCAGGACAGGGCGCCTACGAGCAGTACTTC
CASSLPSGQGAYEQYF
>TRBV4-1|TRBJ2-1|.|.
TGCGCCAGCAGCCAAGTGGGTAGGGTCGGTCGTGAGCAGTTCTTC
CASSQVGRVGREQFF
>TRBV29-1|TRBJ1-2|.|.
TGCAGCGTCCCAGGAGGCACACAAGGGAGCTACACCTTC
CSVPGGTQGSYTF
>TRBV20-1|TRBJ2-5|.|TRBD2
TGCAGTGCGCTGGGACTAGCGGGGGGCCAACAAGAGACCCAGTACTTC
CSALGLAGGQQETQYF
>TRBV20-1|TRBJ2-1|.|TRBD1
TGCAGTGCTAGGGACAGGCCCCTCTCCTACAATGAGCAGTTCTTC
CSARDRPLSYNEQFF
>TRBV12-3/TRBV12-4|TRBJ1-2|few|.
TGTGCCAGCAGTTTAGGCTTCACCAACTATGGCTACACCTTC
CASSLGFTNYGYTF